Below, 29 T cell receptor beta chains from the same sample are listed, as sequenced in a study of blood T cell repertoires in COVID-19. Sequenced by immunoSEQ multiplex PCR; TCRdb stores in-frame clones only, minus some. Of some 48,000 clones in the sample, about nine tenths were seen once. Sequencing used peripheral blood. These receptors were obtained from a man between 65 and 85 years old with acute or convalescent COVID-19.

V usage is TRBV15 and J usage is TRBJ2-2, with D unclear. The V and J ends lost 0 bases and 3 bases respectively, with 5 bases between them. CDR3 length equals 14 residues. Per the germline V gene, CDR1 is LNHNV and CDR2 is YYDKDF (reference sequence). CDR3 sequence: CATSREPDTGELFF. The CDR3 DNA is TGTGCCACCAGCAGAGAACCGGACACCGGGGAGCTGTTTTTT. The full variable domain, with the rest looked up from reference TRBV15 and TRBJ2-2, is DAMVIQNPRYQVTQFGKPVTLSCSQTLNHNVMYWYQQKSSQAPKLLFHYYDKDFNNEADTPDNFQSRRPNTSFCFLDIRSPGLGDTAMYLCATSREPDTGELFFGEGSRLTVL.

The V call is TRBV4-1, the J call TRBJ1-2; TRBD1 might be the D (6 bases). The germline gives CDR1 MGHRA, CDR2 YSYEKL. The V end was cut by 3 bases, the J end by 2 bases, with 19 bases between. The CDR3 has 17 residues. CDR3 sequence (DNA): TGCGCCAGCAGCCACCCCCGGACAGAGTATGGAAACTATGGCTACACCTTC. Its protein is CASSHPRTEYGNYGYTF.

The gene calls are TRBV7-8 and TRBJ2-3; 7 positions match TRBD1. This CDR3 is 16 amino acids long. Looked up from germline, CDR1 is SGHVS and CDR2 is FQNEAQ. J was trimmed by 0 bases and V by 5 bases; bases with no gene match: 8. For the CDR3, the DNA is TGTGCCAGCAGCCACCAAGCCAGGGGGAGCACAGATACGCAGTATTTT. As protein: CASSHQARGSTDTQYF.

The chain links TRBV6-2 or TRBV6-3 to TRBJ1-2, with a possible D match to TRBD1 (6 bases). V was cut by 6 bases and J by 3 bases, with 17 bases left in between. The CDR3 loop spans 15 amino acids. Per the germline V gene, CDR1 is MNHEY and CDR2 is SVGEGT. CDR3: CASSSHRAGDYGYTF. The DNA for the CDR3 is TGTGCCAGCAGCTCACACAGGGCAGGAGACTATGGCTACACCTTC.

This clone has only one observation. The CDR3 spells CASKASFTGELFF. As DNA, the CDR3 is TGCGCCAGCAAGGCTAGCTTCACCGGGGAGCTGTTTTTT. The chain employs TRBV10-2 and TRBJ2-2; possibly TRBD2 for D (5 bases). The CDR3 is 13 residues long. V lost 7 bases and J lost 4, with 10 bases in between. Germline CDR1 and CDR2: WSHSY and SAAADI.

This clone has just a few counts. V usage is TRBV2 and J usage is TRBJ1-2, with D perhaps matching TRBD1 (5 bases). The CDR3 consists of 12 residues. Trimming removed 3 bases from V and 7 bases from J, with 9 bases in between. CDR1 is SNHLY, CDR2 FYNNEI, per germline. As DNA, the CDR3 is TGTGCCAGCAGTGAGTGGGGGGGTGGCTACACCTTC. This gives the protein CASSEWGGGYTF.

The J gene is TRBJ2-2, the V gene TRBV6-2 or TRBV6-3, with D unresolved. The germline V gene has CDR1 MNHEY and CDR2 SVGEGT. Trimming took 6 bases from V and 5 from J, leaving 10 bases between them. This CDR3 contains 13 residues. CDR3 sequence (DNA): TGTGCCAGCAGCCGCGACTCGACCGGGGAGCTGTTTTTT. Translating gives CASSRDSTGELFF.

This sequence joins TRBV14 and TRBJ1-2; D is unclear. Trimming left V 0 bases short and J 2 bases short, with 4 bases between. Per germline, CDR1 SGHDN and CDR2 FVKESK. This CDR3 contains 13 residues. Here the CDR3 reads CASSQDRNYGYTF. For the CDR3, the DNA is TGTGCCAGCAGCCAAGACAGGAACTATGGCTACACCTTC.

The genes are TRBV18 and TRBJ2-1; the match to TRBD2 covers 9 bases. Trimming removed 1 base from V and 2 bases from J; junction bases left unmatched: 15. Germline V gene lookup returns CDR1 KGHSH and CDR2 LQKENI. The length of the CDR3 is 20 residues. This CDR3 reads CASSPLSGLASPPAYNEQFF. In nucleotides, the CDR3 is TGTGCCAGCTCACCACTTTCGGGACTAGCATCCCCCCCGGCCTACAATGAGCAGTTCTTC.

This chain uses TRBV2 with TRBJ1-5; D is possibly TRBD1 (6 bases). The CDR3 has 14 amino acids. Trimming took off 2 bases at V and 7 bases at J, with 12 bases between the two ends. Germline CDR1 SNHLY, CDR2 FYNNEI. The CDR3 nucleotides are TGTGCCAGCAGTGAAATCGGGGGGGCGCAGCCCCAGCATTTT. It encodes CASSEIGGAQPQHF. The complete variable domain, with remaining parts taken from reference TRBV2 and TRBJ1-5, reads EPEVTQTPSHQVTQMGQEVILRCVPISNHLYFYWYRQILGQKVEFLVSFYNNEISEKSEIFDDQFSVERPDGSNFTLKIRSTKLEDSAMYFCASSEIGGAQPQHFGDGTRLSIL.

The rearrangement links TRBV7-3 to TRBJ1-1; TRBD1 agrees at 10 bases. This CDR3 is built from 15 residues. Unmatched junction bases numbered 8, after V lost 5 bases and J lost 5 bases. The germline gives CDR1 SGHTA, CDR2 FQGTGA. The CDR3 sequence is CASSPYGTGDTEAFF. The CDR3 DNA sequence: TGTGCCAGCAGCCCATATGGGACAGGGGATACTGAAGCTTTCTTT.

This clone was seen more than once but under ten times. The rearrangement joins TRBV27 to TRBJ2-5; the D gene is possibly TRBD1 (5 bases). This CDR3 is built from 16 residues. Germline CDR1 MNHEY, CDR2 SMNVEV (reference sequence). V lost 0 bases and J lost 2, with 13 bases in between. The chain's CDR3 is CASSLSWQGRQETQYF. DNA of the CDR3: TGTGCCAGCAGTTTATCTTGGCAGGGTAGACAAGAGACCCAGTACTTC.

The CDR3 protein is CASREGAGNTIYF. CDR3 nucleotide sequence: TGTGCCAGCAGAGAGGGGGCCGGGAACACCATATATTTT. The rearrangement links TRBV28 to TRBJ1-3; 7 nucleotides match TRBD1. CDR1 is MDHEN and CDR2 is SYDVKM in the germline V gene. J was trimmed by 7 bases and V by 6 bases; bases with no gene match: 6. This CDR3 region has 13 residues.

This sequence joins TRBV30 and TRBJ1-1; D unresolved. V was clipped by 0 bases and J by 5 bases, with 19 bases between them. The CDR3 is 16 amino acids. Germline V gene lookup returns CDR1 GTSNPN and CDR2 SVGIG (reference sequence). The CDR3 is CAWSVPERARGTEAFF. CDR3 coding DNA: TGTGCCTGGAGTGTACCGGAGAGGGCGAGAGGGACTGAAGCTTTCTTT.

The gene calls are TRBV5-4 and TRBJ1-2; 7 nucleotides match TRBD1. V was pared by 2 bases and J by 0 bases, with 7 bases of the junction left unmatched. Germline CDR1 SGHNT, CDR2 YYREEE (reference sequence). The CDR3 extends over 16 amino acids. CDR3 in DNA: TGTGCCAGCAGCTTTCCCGGGACAGAAACTAACTATGGCTACACCTTC. Protein sequence: CASSFPGTETNYGYTF. Full variable domain (outside the CDR3, taken from reference TRBV5-4 and TRBJ1-2): ETGVTQSPTHLIKTRGQQVTLRCSSQSGHNTVSWYQQALGQGPQFIFQYYREEENGRGNFPPRFSGLQFPNYSSELNVNALELDDSALYLCASSFPGTETNYGYTFGSGTRLTVV.

The rearrangement uses TRBV11-3 and TRBJ2-5, with TRBD2 matching 11 bases. V shed 5 bases, J shed 0 bases, and the junction held 5 bases outside the gene matches. In germline, CDR1 is SGHNT, CDR2 YENEEA. The CDR3 totals 16 residues. CDR3 sequence (DNA): TGTGCCAGCAGCCCGGGACTAGCGGCCAACCAAGAGACCCAGTACTTC. Residues: CASSPGLAANQETQYF.

This clone was found a few times. The rearrangement uses TRBV6-5 and TRBJ2-7, with 11 bases aligning to TRBD2. The germline V gene has CDR1 MNHEY and CDR2 SVGAGI. Losses at the gene ends were 0 bases for V and 5 bases for J; bases not matched to a gene: 6. CDR3 length equals 16 residues. CDR3 DNA sequence: TGTGCCAGCAGTTACTCTGGTAGCGGGGGGGCTAACGAGCAGTACTTC. Translated: CASSYSGSGGANEQYF.

The rearrangement uses TRBV5-6 and TRBJ1-2; 10 positions match TRBD1. The junction had 6 bases not matched to a gene; V was cut back by 4 bases and J by 3 bases. Germline values: CDR1 SGHDT, CDR2 YYEEEE. This CDR3 has 15 residues. The CDR3: CASSPTGTGDYGYTF. Written as DNA, the CDR3 is TGTGCCAGCAGCCCGACCGGGACAGGGGACTATGGCTACACCTTC.

This clone occurred once. The chain couples TRBV12-3 or TRBV12-4 to TRBJ2-7; 7 bases are a match to TRBD1. V lost 2 bases, J lost 6 bases, and 1 base stayed unmatched. The CDR3 is made up of 12 amino acids. CDR3 bases: TGTGCCAGCAGTTTAACAGGGGCCGAGCAGTACTTC. This codes for CASSLTGAEQYF.

This clone was found once. The J gene is TRBJ2-1, the V gene TRBV24-1; D not resolved. The CDR3 spans 14 residues. V shed 6 bases and J shed 8 bases, with 16 bases lying between them. The germline gives CDR1 KGHDR, CDR2 SFDVKD. DNA of the CDR3: TGTGCCACCAGTAAGAGTCCGAGTAACTATGAGCAGTTCTTC. It is translated as CATSKSPSNYEQFF.

The chain uses TRBV24-1 and TRBJ2-2, with D tentatively TRBD2 (5 bases). Germline values: CDR1 KGHDR, CDR2 SFDVKD. The CDR3 spans 12 residues. V was cut by 9 bases and J by 6 bases, with 10 bases left in between. CDR3 bases: TGTGCCACCGGGGAGATCGCCGGGGAGCTGTTTTTT. It encodes CATGEIAGELFF.

The chain recombines TRBV20-1 with TRBJ2-1; 8 nucleotides line up with TRBD2. This CDR3 comprises 11 residues. Germline lookup yields CDR1 DFQATT and CDR2 SNEGSKA (reference sequence). Trimming removed 5 bases from V and 10 bases from J; junction bases left unmatched: 4. CDR3 DNA: TGCAGTGCTTCACGACTAGCGGAGCAGTTCTTC. As protein: CSASRLAEQFF.

The chain is built from TRBV5-5 and TRBJ2-7, with D perhaps TRBD1 (6 bases). CDR1 is SGHKS, CDR2 YYEKEE, per germline (reference sequence). This CDR3 is built from 16 residues. V dropped 4 bases and J dropped 4 bases, with 21 bases sitting between them. CDR3 protein: CASSPTIQGQAYEQYF. The CDR3 DNA reads as TGTGCCAGCAGCCCCACAATACAGGGACAAGCTTACGAGCAGTACTTC.

The chain combines TRBV9 with TRBJ2-2; 10 nucleotides match TRBD1. The CDR3 loop spans 16 amino acids. CDR1 and CDR2 from the germline V gene are SGDLS and YYNGEE. The trim removed 0 bases at V and 7 bases at J, leaving 6 bases unmatched. CDR3 sequence (DNA): TGTGCCAGCAGCGTAGGAGACAGGGGGCAGTTCGGGGAGCTGTTTTTT. This codes for CASSVGDRGQFGELFF.

The chain has TRBV2 and TRBJ2-5, with D perhaps matching TRBD2 (5 bases). Germline V lookup: CDR1 SNHLY, CDR2 FYNNEI. V was cut by 6 bases and J by 1 base, with 18 bases left in between. CDR3 length equals 16 residues. The CDR3: CASRAPRGTIQETQYF. CDR3 coding DNA: TGTGCCAGCAGAGCCCCACGGGGTACAATCCAAGAGACCCAGTACTTC.

The chain links TRBV9 to TRBJ2-3, with 15 bases aligning to TRBD2. J gave up 0 bases and V 3 bases, and 5 bases lay outside the gene matches. This CDR3 spans 18 amino acids. Germline loops: CDR1 SGDLS, CDR2 YYNGEE. This CDR3 reads CASSAGLAGGPSTDTQYF. The CDR3 region has the DNA TGTGCCAGCAGCGCCGGACTAGCGGGGGGGCCTAGCACAGATACGCAGTATTTT.

This chain joins TRBV2 and TRBJ1-6; D possibly corresponds to TRBD1 (6 bases). Germline V gene lookup returns CDR1 SNHLY and CDR2 FYNNEI. Trimming removed 7 bases at V and 2 bases at J, with 12 bases between. The CDR3 spans 15 residues. In nucleotides, the CDR3 is TGTGCCAGCACCAAGGGGGTTCCCTATAATTCACCCCTCCACTTT. It translates to CASTKGVPYNSPLHF.

The V and J genes are TRBV5-1 and TRBJ2-3, with 9 bases that match TRBD2. CDR3 length: 18 residues. V shed 0 bases, J shed 2 bases, and the junction held 10 bases outside the gene matches. CDR1 and CDR2 from the germline V gene are SGHRS and YFSETQ. Here the CDR3 reads CASSLGYSGGHTTDTQYF. The CDR3 DNA reads TGCGCCAGCAGCTTGGGATATAGCGGGGGCCATACCACAGATACGCAGTATTTT.

This chain connects TRBV6-5 to TRBJ1-2; TRBD1 might be the D (6 bases). The CDR3 has 14 residues. CDR1 is MNHEY and CDR2 is SVGAGI in the germline V gene. The V end was cut by 6 bases, the J end by 8 bases, with 19 bases between. The CDR3 DNA reads TGTGCCAGCAGAGTCAGCAGGGGATCCTGGGGCTACACCTTC. Translated, it gives CASRVSRGSWGYTF.